This T cell receptor (beta chain) is drawn from a study of identifying expanded T cells in peripheral blood. The study's findings and limits: Technical replicates showed around 1.2 changed clones; two weeks around 15; four weeks 19. Clone count variance between roughly two-week samples rose with total template count.

The sample holds a few counts of this clone. No antigen is known for it. Sequencing was performed with immunoSEQ multiplex PCR; in TCRdb, only in-frame clones are kept and a portion is missing. The repertoire holds around 82,000 clones, roughly 84% seen once, with 20% in the top ten. No infections or other immune events were documented during collection. Germline V gene lookup returns CDR1 SQVTM and CDR2 ANQGSEA. The V end lost 2 bases, the J end lost 7 bases, and 12 bases lay between the germline ends. The CDR3 is 13 amino acids. This rearrangement joins TRBV29-1 to TRBJ1-5; D ambiguous. The receptor comes from a person aged 18 to 75 in good health. The sequenced material came from blood. Here the CDR3 DNA reads TGCAGCGTTGAATTCGGGGAAGGACAGCCCCAGCATTTT. Residues: CSVEFGEGQPQHF. Full variable domain (outside the CDR3, taken from reference TRBV29-1 and TRBJ1-5): SAVISQKPSRDICQRGTSLTIQCQVDSQVTMMFWYRQQPGQSLTLIATANQGSEATYESGFVIDKFPISRPNLTFSTLTVSNMSPEDSSIYLCSVEFGEGQPQHFGDGTRLSIL.